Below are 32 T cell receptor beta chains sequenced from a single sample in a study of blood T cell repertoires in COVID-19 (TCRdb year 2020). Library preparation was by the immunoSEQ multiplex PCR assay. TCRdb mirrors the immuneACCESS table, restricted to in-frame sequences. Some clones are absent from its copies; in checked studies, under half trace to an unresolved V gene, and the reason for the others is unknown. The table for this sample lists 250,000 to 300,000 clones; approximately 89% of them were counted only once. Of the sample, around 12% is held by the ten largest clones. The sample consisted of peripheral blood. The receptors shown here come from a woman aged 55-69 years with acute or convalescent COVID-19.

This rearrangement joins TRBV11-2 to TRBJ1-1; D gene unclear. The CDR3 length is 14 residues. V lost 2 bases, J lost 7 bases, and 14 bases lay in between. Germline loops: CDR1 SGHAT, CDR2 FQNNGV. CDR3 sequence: CASSLRAGNGEAFF. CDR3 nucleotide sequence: TGTGCCAGCAGCTTAAGGGCGGGGAACGGTGAAGCTTTCTTT.

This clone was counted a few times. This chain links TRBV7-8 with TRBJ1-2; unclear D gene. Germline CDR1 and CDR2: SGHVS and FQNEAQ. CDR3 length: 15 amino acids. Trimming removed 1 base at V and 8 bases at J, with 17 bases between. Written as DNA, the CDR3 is TGTGCCAGCAGCTTAGTGGGTGGCACACTAGGCGGCTACACCTTC. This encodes CASSLVGGTLGGYTF.

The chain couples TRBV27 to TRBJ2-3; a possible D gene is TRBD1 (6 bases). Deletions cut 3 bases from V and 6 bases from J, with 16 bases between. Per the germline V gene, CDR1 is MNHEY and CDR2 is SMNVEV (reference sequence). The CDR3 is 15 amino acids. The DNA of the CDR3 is TGTGCCAGCAGTTTCGGGACACCATCCTCTGATACGCAGTATTTT. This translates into CASSFGTPSSDTQYF.

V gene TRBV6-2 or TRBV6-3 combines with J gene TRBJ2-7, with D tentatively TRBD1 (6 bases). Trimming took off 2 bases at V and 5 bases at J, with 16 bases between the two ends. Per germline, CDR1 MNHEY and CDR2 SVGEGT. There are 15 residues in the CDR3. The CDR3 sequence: CASSYGTRGFDEQYF. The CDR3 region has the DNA TGTGCCAGCAGTTACGGTACCAGGGGCTTTGACGAGCAGTACTTC.

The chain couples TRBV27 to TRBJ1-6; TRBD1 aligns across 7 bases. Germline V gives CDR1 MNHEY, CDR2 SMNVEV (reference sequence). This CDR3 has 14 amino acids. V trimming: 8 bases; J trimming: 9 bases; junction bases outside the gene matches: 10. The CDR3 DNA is TGTGCCAGCGGAGTGACAGGGCTAATTTCACCCCTCCACTTT. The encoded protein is CASGVTGLISPLHF.

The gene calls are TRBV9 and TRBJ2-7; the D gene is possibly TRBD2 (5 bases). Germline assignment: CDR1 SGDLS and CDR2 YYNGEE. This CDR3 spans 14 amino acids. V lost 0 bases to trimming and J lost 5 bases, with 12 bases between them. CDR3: CASSVGAARDEQYF. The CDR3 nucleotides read TGTGCCAGCAGCGTAGGGGCAGCGAGGGACGAGCAGTACTTC. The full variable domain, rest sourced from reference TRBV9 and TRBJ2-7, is DSGVTQTPKHLITATGQRVTLRCSPRSGDLSVYWYQQSLDQGLQFLIQYYNGEERAKGNILERFSAQQFPDLHSELNLSSLELGDSALYFCASSVGAARDEQYFGPGTRLTVT.

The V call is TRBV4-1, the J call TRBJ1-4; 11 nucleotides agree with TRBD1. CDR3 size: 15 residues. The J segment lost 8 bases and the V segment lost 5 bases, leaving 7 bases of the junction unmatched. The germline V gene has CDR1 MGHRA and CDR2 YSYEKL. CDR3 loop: CASSTSGTGGEKLFF. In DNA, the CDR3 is TGCGCCAGCAGCACCTCCGGGACAGGGGGAGAAAAACTGTTTTTT.

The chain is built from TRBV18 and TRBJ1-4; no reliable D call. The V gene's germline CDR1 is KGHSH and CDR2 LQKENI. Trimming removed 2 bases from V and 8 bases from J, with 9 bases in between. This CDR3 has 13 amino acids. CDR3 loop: CASSPTPREKLFF. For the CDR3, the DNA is TGTGCCAGCTCACCAACCCCTCGGGAAAAACTGTTTTTT. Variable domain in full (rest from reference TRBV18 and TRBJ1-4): NAGVMQNPRHLVRRRGQEARLRCSPMKGHSHVYWYRQLPEEGLKFMVYLQKENIIDESGMPKERFSAEFPKEGPSILRIQQVVRGDSAAYFCASSPTPREKLFFGSGTQLSVL.

The CDR3, as DNA: TGTGCCAGCAGTTACCCGTCAGGACAGGGGGCGAGTGAGCAGTTCTTC. As protein: CASSYPSGQGASEQFF. The chain uses TRBV6-6 and TRBJ2-1; 11 bases line up with TRBD1. The CDR3 runs to 16 residues. Trimming took 2 bases from V and 9 from J; bases not matched to a gene: 9. The germline gives CDR1 MNHNY, CDR2 SVGAGI (reference sequence).

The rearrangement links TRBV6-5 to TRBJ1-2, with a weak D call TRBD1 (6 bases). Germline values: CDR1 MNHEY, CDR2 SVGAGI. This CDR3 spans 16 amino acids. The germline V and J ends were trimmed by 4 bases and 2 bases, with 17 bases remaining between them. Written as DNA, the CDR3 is TGTGCCAGCAGTTCCGCTCGACAGGACATAAACTATGGCTACACCTTC. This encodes CASSSARQDINYGYTF.

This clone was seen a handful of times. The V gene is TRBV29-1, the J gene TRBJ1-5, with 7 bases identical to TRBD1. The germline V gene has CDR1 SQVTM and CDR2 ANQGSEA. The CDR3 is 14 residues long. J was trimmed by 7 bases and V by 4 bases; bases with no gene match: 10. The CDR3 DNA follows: TGCAGCGTTGTTGGGACAGATAGAAAACAGCCCCAGCATTTT. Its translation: CSVVGTDRKQPQHF.

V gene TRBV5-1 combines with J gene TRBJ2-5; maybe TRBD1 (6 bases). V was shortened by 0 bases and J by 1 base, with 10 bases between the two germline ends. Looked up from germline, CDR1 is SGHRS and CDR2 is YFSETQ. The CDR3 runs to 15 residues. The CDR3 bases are TGCGCCAGCAGCTTGGAAGGGGGATTCCAAGAGACCCAGTACTTC. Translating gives CASSLEGGFQETQYF.

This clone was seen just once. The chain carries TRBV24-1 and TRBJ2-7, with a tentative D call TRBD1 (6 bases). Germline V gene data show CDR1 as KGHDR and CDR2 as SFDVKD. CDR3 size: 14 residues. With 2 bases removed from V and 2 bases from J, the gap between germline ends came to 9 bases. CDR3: CATSDSDRPYEQYF. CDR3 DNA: TGTGCCACCAGTGATTCGGACAGACCCTACGAGCAGTACTTC.

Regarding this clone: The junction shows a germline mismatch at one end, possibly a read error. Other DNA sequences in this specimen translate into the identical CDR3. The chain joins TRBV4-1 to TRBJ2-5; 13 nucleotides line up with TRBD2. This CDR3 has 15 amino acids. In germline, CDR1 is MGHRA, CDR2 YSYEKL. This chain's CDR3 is CASSQDGLAGETQYF. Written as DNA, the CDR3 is TGCGCCAGCAGCCAAGATGGACTAGCGGGGGAGACCCAATACTTC.

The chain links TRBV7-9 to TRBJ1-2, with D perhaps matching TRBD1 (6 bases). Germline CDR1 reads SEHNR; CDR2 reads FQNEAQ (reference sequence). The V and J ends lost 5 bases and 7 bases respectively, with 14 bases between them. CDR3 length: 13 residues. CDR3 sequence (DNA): TGTGCCAGCAGCGCACAGGGAGCTAGTGGCTACACCTTC. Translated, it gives CASSAQGASGYTF. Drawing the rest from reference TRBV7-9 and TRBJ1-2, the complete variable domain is DTGVSQNPRHKITKRGQNVTFRCDPISEHNRLYWYRQTLGQGPEFLTYFQNEAQLEKSRLLSDRFSAERPKGSFSTLEIQRTEQGDSAMYLCASSAQGASGYTFGSGTRLTVV.

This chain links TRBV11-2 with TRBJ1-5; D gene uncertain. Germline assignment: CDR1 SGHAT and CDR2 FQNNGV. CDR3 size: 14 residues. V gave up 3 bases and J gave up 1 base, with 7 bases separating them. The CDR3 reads CASSLSTSNQPQHF. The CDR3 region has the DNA TGTGCCAGCAGCTTGAGCACCAGCAATCAGCCCCAGCATTTT.

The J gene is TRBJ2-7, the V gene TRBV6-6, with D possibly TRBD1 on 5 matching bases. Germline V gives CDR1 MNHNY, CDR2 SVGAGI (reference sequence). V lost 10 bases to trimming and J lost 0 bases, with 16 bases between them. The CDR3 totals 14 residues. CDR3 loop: CATQDSLSSYEQYF. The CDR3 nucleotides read TGTGCCACCCAAGACAGCCTATCCTCCTACGAGCAGTACTTC.

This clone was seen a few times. CDR3 region: CASSTTGGETQYF. The CDR3 nucleotides are TGTGCCAGTAGTACTACAGGGGGGGAGACCCAGTACTTC. The J gene is TRBJ2-5, the V gene TRBV19, with 8 bases aligning to TRBD1. The CDR3 spans 13 residues. Per the germline V gene, CDR1 is LNHDA and CDR2 is SQIVND (reference sequence). Germline trimming cut 4 bases from V and 5 bases from J; bases unmatched to any gene: 3.

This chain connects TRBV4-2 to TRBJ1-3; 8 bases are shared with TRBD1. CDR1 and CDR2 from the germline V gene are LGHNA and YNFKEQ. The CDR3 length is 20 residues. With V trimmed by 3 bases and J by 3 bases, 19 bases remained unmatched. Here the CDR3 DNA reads TGTGCCAGCAGCCAGCGGGGGGGACAGGTGAGCCCTAGCCGTGGAAACACCATATATTTT. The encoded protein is CASSQRGGQVSPSRGNTIYF.

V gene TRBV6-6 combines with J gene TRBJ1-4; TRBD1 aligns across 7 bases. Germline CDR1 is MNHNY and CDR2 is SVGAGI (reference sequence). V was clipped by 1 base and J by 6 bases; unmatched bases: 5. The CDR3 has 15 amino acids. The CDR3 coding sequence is TGTGCCAGCAGTTACTTCACAGGGGTGGATGAAAAACTGTTTTTT. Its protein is CASSYFTGVDEKLFF.

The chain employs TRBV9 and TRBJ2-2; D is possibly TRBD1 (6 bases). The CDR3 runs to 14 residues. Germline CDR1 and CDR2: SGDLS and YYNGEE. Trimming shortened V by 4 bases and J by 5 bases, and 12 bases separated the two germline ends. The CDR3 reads CASSSGQGTGELFF. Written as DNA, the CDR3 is TGTGCCAGCAGCTCGGGACAAGGAACCGGGGAGCTGTTTTTT.

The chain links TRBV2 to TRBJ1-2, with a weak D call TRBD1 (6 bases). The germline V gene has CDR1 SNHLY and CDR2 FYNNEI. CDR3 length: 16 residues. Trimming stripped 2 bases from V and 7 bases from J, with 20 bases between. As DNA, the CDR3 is TGTGCCAGCAGTGAAAACAGGGTCGCTTATGACGGTGGCTACACCTTC. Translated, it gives CASSENRVAYDGGYTF.

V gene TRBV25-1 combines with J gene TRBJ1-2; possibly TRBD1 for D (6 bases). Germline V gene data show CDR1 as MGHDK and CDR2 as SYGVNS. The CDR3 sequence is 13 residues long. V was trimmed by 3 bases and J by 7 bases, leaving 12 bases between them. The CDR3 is CASSDWQQGGYTF. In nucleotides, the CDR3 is TGTGCCAGCAGTGATTGGCAACAGGGTGGCTACACCTTC.

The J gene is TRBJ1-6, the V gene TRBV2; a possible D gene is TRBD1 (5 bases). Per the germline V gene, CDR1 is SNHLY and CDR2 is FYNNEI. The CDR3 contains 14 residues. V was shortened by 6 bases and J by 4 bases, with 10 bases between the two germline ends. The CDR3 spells CASRLRQYNSPLHF. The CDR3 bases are TGTGCCAGCAGATTGCGACAGTATAATTCACCCCTCCACTTT.

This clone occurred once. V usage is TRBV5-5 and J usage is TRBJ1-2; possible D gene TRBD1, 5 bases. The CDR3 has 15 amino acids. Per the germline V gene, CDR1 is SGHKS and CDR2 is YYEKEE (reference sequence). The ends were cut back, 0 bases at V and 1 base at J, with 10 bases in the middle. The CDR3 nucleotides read TGTGCCAGCAGCTTGGTCCGGCAGGGTAACTATGGCTACACCTTC. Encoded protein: CASSLVRQGNYGYTF.

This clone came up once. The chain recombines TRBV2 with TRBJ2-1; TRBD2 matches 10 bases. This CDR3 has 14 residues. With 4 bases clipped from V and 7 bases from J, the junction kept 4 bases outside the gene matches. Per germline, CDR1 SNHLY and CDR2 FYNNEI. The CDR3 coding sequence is TGTGCCAGCAGTGGAGCGGGAGGGAAGAATGAGCAGTTCTTC. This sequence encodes CASSGAGGKNEQFF.

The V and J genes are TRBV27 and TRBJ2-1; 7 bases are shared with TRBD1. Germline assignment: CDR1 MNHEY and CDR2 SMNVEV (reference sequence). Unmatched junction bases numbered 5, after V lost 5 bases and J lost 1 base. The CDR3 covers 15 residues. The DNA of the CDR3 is TGTGCCAGCAGTATGGACAGGATGTCCTACAATGAGCAGTTCTTC. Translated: CASSMDRMSYNEQFF.

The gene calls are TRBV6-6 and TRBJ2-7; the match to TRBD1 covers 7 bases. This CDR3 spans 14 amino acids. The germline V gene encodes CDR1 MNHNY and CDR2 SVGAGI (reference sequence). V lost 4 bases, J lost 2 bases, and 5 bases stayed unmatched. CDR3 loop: CASSSDRAAYEQYF. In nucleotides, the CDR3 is TGTGCCAGCAGTTCAGACAGGGCCGCCTACGAGCAGTACTTC.

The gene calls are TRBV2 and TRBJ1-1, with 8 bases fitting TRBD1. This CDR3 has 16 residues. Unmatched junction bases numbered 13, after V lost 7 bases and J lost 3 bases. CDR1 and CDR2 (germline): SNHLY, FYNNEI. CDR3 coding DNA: TGTGCCAGCATTATTAACCCACAGGGGGTGTACACTGAAGCTTTCTTT. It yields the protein CASIINPQGVYTEAFF.

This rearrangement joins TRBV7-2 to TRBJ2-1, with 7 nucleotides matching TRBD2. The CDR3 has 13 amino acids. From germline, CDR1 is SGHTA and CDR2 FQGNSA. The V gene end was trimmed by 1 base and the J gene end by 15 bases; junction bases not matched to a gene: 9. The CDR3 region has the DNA TGTGCCAGCAGCTTAGGTGGTAGCGGGCGTGGGTTCTTC. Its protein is CASSLGGSGRGFF.

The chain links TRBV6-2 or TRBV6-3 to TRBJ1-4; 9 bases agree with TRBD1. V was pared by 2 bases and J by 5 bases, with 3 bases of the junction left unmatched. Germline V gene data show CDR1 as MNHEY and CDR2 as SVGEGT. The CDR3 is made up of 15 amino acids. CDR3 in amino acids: CASSYAGTGNEKLFF. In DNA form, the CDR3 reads TGTGCCAGCAGTTACGCCGGGACAGGGAATGAAAAACTGTTTTTT.

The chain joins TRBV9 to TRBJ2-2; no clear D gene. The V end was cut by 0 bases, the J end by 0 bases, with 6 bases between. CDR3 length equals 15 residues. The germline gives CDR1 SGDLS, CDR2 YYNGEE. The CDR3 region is CASSVASANTGELFF. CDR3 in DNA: TGTGCCAGCAGCGTAGCTTCAGCGAACACCGGGGAGCTGTTTTTT.